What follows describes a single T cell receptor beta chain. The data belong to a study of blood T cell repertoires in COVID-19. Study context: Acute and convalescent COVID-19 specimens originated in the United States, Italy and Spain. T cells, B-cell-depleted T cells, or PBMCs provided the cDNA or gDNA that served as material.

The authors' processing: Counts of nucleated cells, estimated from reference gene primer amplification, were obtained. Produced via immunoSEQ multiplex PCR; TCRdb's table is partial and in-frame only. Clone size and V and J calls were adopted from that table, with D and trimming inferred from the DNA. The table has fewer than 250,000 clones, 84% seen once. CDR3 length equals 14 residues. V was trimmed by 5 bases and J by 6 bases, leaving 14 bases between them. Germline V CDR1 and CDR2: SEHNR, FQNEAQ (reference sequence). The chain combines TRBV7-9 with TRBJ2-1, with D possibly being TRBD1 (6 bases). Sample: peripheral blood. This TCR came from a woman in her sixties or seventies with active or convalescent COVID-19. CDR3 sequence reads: CASSLLLGGNEQFF. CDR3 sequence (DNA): TGTGCCAGCAGCCTGTTACTAGGGGGCAATGAGCAGTTCTTC.